This is a list of T cell receptor beta chains from one sample in a study of T cell responses to AZD1222 COVID-19 vaccine. Here immunoSEQ multiplex PCR was the method, and the copy in TCRdb shows in-frame clones only, minus some. Of about 200,000 clones listed, roughly 92% are singletons. Sequenced material: peripheral blood, taken 28 days after the second dose of the MenACWY control vaccine. These TCRs come from an adult who received the MenACWY meningococcal vaccine as a control. Both conserved end residues are part of each CDR3. The D gene is left open where the match is weak. Clone size is shown for a subset of rows, as once, few, many or a class of expanded clone.

clone_size d_call j_call v_call cdr3_nt cdr3_aa
- - TRBJ1-4 TRBV29-1 TGCAGCGTTGGAAGAGTGGGTGAAAAACTGTTTTTT CSVGRVGEKLFF
- - TRBJ1-1 TRBV18 TGTGCCAGCTCATCATCCCGACAGGACCACACTGAAGCTTTCTTT CASSSSRQDHTEAFF
- TRBD1 TRBJ2-7 TRBV6-5 TGTGCCAGCAGTTACGTAGGACAGGGGGCCTCATGGCAGTACTTC CASSYVGQGASWQYF
- - TRBJ2-3 TRBV2 TGTGCCAGCAAGTTGGGGGCCTGGGGAACAGATACGCAGTATTTT CASKLGAWGTDTQYF
- TRBD2 TRBJ2-2 TRBV29-1 TGCAGCGTTTATTCTAGCGGGTACACCGGGGAGCTGTTTTTT CSVYSSGYTGELFF
- TRBD2 TRBJ2-2 TRBV7-2 TGTGCCAGCAGCTTTCAAGCGGGAGCGAGCACCGGGGAGCTGTTTTTT CASSFQAGASTGELFF
- TRBD1 TRBJ1-1 TRBV5-4 TGTGCCAGCAGCAACGTCCAGGGGGGGAACACTGAAGCTTTCTTT CASSNVQGGNTEAFF
- TRBD1 TRBJ2-1 TRBV7-8 TGTGCCAGCAGCTTAAAGACAGGGGTTTGGAATGAGCAGTTCTTC CASSLKTGVWNEQFF
- TRBD1 TRBJ2-1 TRBV10-3 TGTGCCGCCCGGGACAGAGCTAGCAATGAGCAGTTCTTC CAARDRASNEQFF
once TRBD1 TRBJ1-1 TRBV29-1 TGCAGCGTTGATAGGACAGGAACCAACACTGAAGCTTTCTTT CSVDRTGTNTEAFF
- - TRBJ1-6 TRBV30 TGTGCCGGAGTTCAGGGTGCATCCCTCCACTTT CAGVQGASLHF
- TRBD2 TRBJ2-1 TRBV10-3 TGTGCCATCAGTGAATGGGCGGGAGGTGGGGGGGAGCAGTTCTTC CAISEWAGGGGEQFF
- - TRBJ2-7 TRBV10-3 TGTGCCATCAGTGCTGGGGGAGAAAGCTCCTACGAGCAGTACTTC CAISAGGESSYEQYF
- TRBD2 TRBJ2-7 TRBV7-3 TGTGCCAGCAGCTTAACAGGACTAGCGGGAACCGAGCAGTACTTC CASSLTGLAGTEQYF
- TRBD2 TRBJ2-7 TRBV28 TGTGCCAGCAGTGGCAGACTAGCGGGAGATCTCTACGAGCAGTACTTC CASSGRLAGDLYEQYF
- - TRBJ1-4 TRBV19 TGTGCCAGTAGCTGGGAAGTCCGGCCGAATGAAAAACTGTTTTTT CASSWEVRPNEKLFF
- - TRBJ1-1 TRBV18 TGTGCCAGCTCATCGCAGGGTAATACTGAAGCTTTCTTT CASSSQGNTEAFF
- - TRBJ1-4 TRBV11-3 TGTGCCAGCAGCTCGGCTGGGAGGGAAAAACTGTTTTTT CASSSAGREKLFF
- - TRBJ1-3 TRBV7-2 TGTGCCAGCAGCTTAACGACTGAAGGAAACACCATATATTTT CASSLTTEGNTIYF
- TRBD1 TRBJ1-4 TRBV10-3 TGTGCCATCAGTGAGGGGCAGGGGGCTGAAAAACTGTTTTTT CAISEGQGAEKLFF
- TRBD2 TRBJ2-5 TRBV10-1 TGCGCCAGCAGTAGCTGGGGACTAGCGGGAGGCGAAGAGACCCAGTACTTC CASSSWGLAGGEETQYF